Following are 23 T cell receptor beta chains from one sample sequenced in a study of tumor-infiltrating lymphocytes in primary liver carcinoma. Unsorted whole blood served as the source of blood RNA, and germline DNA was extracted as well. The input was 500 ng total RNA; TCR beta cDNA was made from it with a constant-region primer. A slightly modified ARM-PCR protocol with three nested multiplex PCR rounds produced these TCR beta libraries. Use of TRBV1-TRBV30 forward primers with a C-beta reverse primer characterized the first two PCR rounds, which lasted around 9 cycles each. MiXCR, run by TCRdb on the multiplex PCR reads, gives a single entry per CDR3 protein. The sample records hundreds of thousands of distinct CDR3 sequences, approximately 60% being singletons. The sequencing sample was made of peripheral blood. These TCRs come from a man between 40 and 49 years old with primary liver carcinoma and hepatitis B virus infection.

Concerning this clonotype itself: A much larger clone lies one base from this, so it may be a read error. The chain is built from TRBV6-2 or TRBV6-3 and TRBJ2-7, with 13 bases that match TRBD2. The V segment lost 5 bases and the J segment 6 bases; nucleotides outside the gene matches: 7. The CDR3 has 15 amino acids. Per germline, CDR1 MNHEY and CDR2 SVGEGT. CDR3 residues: CASSAMGLAGREQYF. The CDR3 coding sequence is TGTGCCAGCAGTGCGATGGGACTAGCGGGACGCGAGCAGTACTTC.

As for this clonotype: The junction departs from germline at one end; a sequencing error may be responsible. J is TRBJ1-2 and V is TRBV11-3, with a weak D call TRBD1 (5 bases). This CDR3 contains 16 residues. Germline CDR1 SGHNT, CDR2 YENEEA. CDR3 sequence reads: CASSLEGQGKNYGYIF. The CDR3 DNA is TGTGCCAGCAGCCTAGAGGGGCAAGGGAAGAACTATGGCTACATCTTC.

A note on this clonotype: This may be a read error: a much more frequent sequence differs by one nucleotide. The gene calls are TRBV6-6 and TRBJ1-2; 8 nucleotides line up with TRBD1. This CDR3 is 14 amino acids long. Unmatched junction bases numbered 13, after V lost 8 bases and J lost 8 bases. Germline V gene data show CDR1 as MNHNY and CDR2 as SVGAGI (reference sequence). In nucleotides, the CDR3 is TGTGCCAGCGGTTTACCCGGACAGGGACGAGGCTACACCTTC. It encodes CASGLPGQGRGYTF.

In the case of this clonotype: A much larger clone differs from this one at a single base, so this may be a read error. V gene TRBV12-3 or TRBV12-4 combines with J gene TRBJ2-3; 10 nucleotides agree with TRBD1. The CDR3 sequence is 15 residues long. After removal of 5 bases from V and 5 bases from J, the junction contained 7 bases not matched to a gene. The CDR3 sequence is CASSIRQGARDTQYF. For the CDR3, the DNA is TGTGCCAGCAGTATAAGACAGGGGGCAAGAGATACGCAGTATTTT.

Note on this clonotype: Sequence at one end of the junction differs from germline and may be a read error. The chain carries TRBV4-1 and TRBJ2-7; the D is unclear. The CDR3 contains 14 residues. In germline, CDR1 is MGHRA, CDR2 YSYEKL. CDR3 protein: CVSSPPPFSYEQYF. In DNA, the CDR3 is TGTGTCAGCAGCCCGCCGCCTTTCTCCTACGAGCAGTACTTC.

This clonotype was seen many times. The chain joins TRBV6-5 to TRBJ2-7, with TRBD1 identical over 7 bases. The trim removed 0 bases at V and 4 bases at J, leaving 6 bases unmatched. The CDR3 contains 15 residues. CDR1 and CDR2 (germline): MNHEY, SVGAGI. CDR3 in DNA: TGTGCCAGCAGTTACTCAGGGGGCGCCGGGTACGAGCAGTACTTC. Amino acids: CASSYSGGAGYEQYF.

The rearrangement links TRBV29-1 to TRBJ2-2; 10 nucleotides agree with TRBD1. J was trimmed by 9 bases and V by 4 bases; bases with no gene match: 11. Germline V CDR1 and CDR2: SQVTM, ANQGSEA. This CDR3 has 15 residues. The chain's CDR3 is CSVVGQGDHIRELFF. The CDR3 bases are TGCAGCGTTGTAGGACAGGGGGATCACATCAGGGAGCTGTTTTTT.

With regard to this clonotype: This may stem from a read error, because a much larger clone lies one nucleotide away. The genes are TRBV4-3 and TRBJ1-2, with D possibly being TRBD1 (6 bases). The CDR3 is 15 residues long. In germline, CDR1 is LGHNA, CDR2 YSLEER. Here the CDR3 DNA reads TGCGCCAGCAACCAAGAGGGGGGGCTTGGCTATGGCTACACCTTC. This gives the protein CASNQEGGLGYGYTF.

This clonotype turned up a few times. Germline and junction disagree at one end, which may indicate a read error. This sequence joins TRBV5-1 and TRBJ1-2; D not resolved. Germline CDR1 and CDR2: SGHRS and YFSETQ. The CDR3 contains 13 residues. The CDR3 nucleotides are TGCGCCAGCAGCTCCGACTACCTAGATGGTTACACCTTC. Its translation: CASSSDYLDGYTF. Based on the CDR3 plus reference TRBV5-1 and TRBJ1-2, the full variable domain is KAGVTQTPRYLIKTRGQQVTLSCSPISGHRSVSWYQQTPGQGLQFLFEYFSETQRNKGNFPGRFSGRQFSNSRSEMNVSTLELGDSALYLCASSSDYLDGYTFGSGTRLTVV.

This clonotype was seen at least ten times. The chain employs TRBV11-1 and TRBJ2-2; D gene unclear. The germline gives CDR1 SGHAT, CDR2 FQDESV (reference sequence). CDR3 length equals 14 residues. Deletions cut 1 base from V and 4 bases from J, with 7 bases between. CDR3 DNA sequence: TGTGCCAGCAGCTTAGAATTTTCCACCGGGGAGCTGTTTTTT. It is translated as CASSLEFSTGELFF. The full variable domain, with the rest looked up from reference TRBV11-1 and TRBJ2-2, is EAEVAQSPRYKITEKSQAVAFWCDPISGHATLYWYRQILGQGPELLVQFQDESVVDDSQLPKDRFSAERLKGVDSTLKIQPAELGDSAMYLCASSLEFSTGELFFGEGSRLTVL.

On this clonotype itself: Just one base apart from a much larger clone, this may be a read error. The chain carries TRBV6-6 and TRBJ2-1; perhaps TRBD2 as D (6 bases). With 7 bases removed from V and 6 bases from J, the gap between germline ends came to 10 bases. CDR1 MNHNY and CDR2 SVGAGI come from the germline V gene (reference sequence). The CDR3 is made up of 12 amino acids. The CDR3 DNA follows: TGTGCCAGCACCAGGGAGGCCAATGAGCAGTTCTTC. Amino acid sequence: CASTREANEQFF.

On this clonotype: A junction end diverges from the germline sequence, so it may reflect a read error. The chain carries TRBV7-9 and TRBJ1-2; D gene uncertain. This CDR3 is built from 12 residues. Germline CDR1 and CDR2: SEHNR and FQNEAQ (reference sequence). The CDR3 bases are TGTGTCAGCAGCTTAGACAACTATGGCTACACCTTT. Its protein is CVSSLDNYGYTF.

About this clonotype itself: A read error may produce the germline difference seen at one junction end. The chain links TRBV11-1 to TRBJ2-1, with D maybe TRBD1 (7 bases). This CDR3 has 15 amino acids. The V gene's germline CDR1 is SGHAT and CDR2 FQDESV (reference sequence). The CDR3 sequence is CSSSLTGRLSYEQFF. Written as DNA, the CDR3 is TGTTCCAGTAGCCTGACAGGGAGGCTCTCCTACGAGCAGTTCTTC. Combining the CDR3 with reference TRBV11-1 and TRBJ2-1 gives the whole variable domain EAEVAQSPRYKITEKSQAVAFWCDPISGHATLYWYRQILGQGPELLVQFQDESVVDDSQLPKDRFSAERLKGVDSTLKIQPAELGDSAMYLCSSSLTGRLSYEQFFGPGTRLTVL.

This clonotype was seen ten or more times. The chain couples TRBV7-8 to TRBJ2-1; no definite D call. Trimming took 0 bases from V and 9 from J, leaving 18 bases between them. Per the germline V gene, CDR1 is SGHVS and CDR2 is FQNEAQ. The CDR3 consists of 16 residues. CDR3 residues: CASSLASGSSFGEQFF. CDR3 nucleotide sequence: TGTGCCAGCAGCTTAGCCTCGGGTAGCTCATTCGGTGAGCAGTTCTTC.

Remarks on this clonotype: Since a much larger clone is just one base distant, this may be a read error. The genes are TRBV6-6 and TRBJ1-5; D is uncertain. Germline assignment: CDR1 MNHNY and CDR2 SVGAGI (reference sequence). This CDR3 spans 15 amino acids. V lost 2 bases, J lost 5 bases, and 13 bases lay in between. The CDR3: CASSYLAGSDQPQHF. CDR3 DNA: TGTGCCAGCAGTTACCTTGCGGGGTCTGATCAGCCCCAGCATTTT.

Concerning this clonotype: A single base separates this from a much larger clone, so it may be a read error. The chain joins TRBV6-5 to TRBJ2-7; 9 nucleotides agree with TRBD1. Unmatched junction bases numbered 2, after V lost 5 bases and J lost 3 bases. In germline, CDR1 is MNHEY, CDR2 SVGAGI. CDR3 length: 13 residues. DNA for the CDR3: TGTGCCAGCAGTAGGACAGGGGACTACGAGCAGTACTTC. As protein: CASSRTGDYEQYF.

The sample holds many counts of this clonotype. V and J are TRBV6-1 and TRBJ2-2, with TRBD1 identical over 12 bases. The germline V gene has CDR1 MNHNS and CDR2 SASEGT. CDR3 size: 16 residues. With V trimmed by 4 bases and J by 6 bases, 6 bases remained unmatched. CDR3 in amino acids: CASSGGTGGISGELFF. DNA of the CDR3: TGTGCCAGCAGTGGGGGGACAGGGGGCATATCCGGGGAGCTGTTTTTT.

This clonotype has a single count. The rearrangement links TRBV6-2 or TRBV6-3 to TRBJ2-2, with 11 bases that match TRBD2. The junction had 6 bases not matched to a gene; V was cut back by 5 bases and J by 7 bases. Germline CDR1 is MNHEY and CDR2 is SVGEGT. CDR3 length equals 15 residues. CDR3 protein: CASSLLAGDIGELFF. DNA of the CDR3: TGTGCCAGCAGTCTACTAGCGGGAGACATCGGGGAGCTGTTTTTT.

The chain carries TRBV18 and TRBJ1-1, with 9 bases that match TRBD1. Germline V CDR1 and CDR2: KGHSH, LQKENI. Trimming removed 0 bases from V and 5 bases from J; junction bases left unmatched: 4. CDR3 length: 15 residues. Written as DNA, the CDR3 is TGTGCCAGCTCACCACCGAACAGGGGGCGGACTGAAGCTTTCTTT. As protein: CASSPPNRGRTEAFF.

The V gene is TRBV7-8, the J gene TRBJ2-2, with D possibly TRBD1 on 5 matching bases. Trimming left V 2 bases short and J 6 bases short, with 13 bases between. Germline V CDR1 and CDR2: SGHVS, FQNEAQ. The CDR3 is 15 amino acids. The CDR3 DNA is TGTGCCAGCAGCTTAAGGGTTAGCAGGGCCGGGGAGCTGTTTTTT. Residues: CASSLRVSRAGELFF.

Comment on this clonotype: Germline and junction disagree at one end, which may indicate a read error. The CDR3: CARSPGQGQFSSYNKQFF. CDR3 nucleotide sequence: TGTGCCAGAAGCCCGGGACAGGGTCAATTCAGCTCCTACAATAAGCAGTTCTTC. The chain uses TRBV4-2 and TRBJ2-1; 9 nucleotides agree with TRBD1. CDR1 and CDR2 (germline): LGHNA, YNFKEQ. The CDR3 length is 18 residues.

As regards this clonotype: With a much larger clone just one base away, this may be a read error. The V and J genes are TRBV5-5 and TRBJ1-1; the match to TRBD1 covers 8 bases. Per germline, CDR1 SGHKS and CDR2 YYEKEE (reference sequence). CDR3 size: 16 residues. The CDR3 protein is CAGSLAGAGGYTEAFF. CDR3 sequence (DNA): TGTGCCGGCAGCTTGGCGGGGGCAGGGGGCTACACTGAAGCTTTCTTT.

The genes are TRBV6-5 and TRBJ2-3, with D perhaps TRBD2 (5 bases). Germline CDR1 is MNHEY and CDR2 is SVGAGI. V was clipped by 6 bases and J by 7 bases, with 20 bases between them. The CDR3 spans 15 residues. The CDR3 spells CASRSPRGAGNTQYF. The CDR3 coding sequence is TGTGCCAGCAGAAGCCCACGGGGAGCCGGCAATACGCAGTATTTT.